This paragraph covers one TCR beta chain sequence. This sample is drawn from a study of blood T cell repertoires in COVID-19. Sequencing was performed with immunoSEQ multiplex PCR; in TCRdb, only in-frame clones are kept and a portion is missing. This table holds under 350,000 clones, 80% to 90% found once. CDR3 length: 15 amino acids. Trimming at V came to 0 bases and at J to 4 bases, leaving 2 bases not matched to a gene. Germline values: CDR1 SGHNT, CDR2 YYREEE (reference sequence). The chain combines TRBV5-4 with TRBJ2-2; TRBD2 matches at 8 bases. Sequencing was done on a sample of PBMCs or T cells enriched from blood (not recorded which). The receptor comes from a woman in her thirties or forties with acute COVID-19. The CDR3: CASSLGLATTGELFF. CDR3 coding DNA: TGTGCCAGCAGCTTGGGACTAGCGACCACCGGGGAGCTGTTTTTT.